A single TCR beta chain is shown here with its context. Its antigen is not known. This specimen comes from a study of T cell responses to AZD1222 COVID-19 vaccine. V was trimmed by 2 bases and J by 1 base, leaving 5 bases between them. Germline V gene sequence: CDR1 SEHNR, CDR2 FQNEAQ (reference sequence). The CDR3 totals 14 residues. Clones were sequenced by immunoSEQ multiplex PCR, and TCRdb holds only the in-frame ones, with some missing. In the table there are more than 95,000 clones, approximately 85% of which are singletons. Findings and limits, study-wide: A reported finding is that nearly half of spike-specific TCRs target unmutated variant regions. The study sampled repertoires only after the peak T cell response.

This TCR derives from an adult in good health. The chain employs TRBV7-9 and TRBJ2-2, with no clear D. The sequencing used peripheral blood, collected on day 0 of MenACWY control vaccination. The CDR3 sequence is CASSLRQNTGELFF. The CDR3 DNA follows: TGTGCCAGCAGCTTACGCCAGAACACCGGGGAGCTGTTTTTT.